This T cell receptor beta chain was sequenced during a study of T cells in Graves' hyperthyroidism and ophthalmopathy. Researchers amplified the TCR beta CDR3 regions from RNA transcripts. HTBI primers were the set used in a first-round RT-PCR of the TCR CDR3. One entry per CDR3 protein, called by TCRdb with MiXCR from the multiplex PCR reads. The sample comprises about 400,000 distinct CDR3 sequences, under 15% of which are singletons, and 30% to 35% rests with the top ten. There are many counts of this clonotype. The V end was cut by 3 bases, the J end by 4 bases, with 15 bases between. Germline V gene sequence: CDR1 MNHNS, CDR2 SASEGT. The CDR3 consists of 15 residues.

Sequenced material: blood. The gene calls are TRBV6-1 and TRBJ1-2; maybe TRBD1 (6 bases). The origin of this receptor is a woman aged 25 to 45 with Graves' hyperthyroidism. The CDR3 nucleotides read TGTGCCAGCAGTGAGGGTACAGGGCAAGTCTATGGCTACACCTTC. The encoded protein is CASSEGTGQVYGYTF.